A few counts support the clone carrying this TCR beta chain. The antigen remains undetermined. The data derive from a study of vaccination and CD4 T cells after COVID-19. Overall study: No peptide, an HIV-1 Nef pool, or a CEFX pool was what each control culture received.

An Oncomine TCR Beta short-read assay was used to sequence the DNA from cultured CD4+ T cells. TCRdb used MiXCR to reprocess the PCR reads, holding one entry per CDR3 protein. The repertoire holds more than 12,000 distinct CDR3 sequences, less than 30% seen once, with about 24% in the top ten. Treatment of the sample: approximately nine-day PBMC culture with coronavirus spike peptide pools or control peptides (ViraFEST assay). The CDR3 loop spans 17 amino acids. Germline V gene sequence: CDR1 MNHNS, CDR2 SASEGT. The V segment lost 6 bases and the J segment 1 base; nucleotides outside the gene matches: 5.

The rearrangement links TRBV6-1 to TRBJ2-2, with 13 bases matching TRBD2. This TCR was recovered from a human donor with COVID-19. The source material was cultured CD4+ T cells from blood. CDR3 region: CASSVGLAGQNTGELFF. The CDR3 bases are TGTGCCAGCAGCGTGGGACTAGCGGGGCAGAACACCGGGGAGCTGTTTTTT.